This paragraph covers one T cell receptor beta chain sequence. Its antigen is not yet known. Nothing much larger sits one base from this clone, and base qualities are not available. Libraries came from the immunoSEQ multiplex PCR assay. For the multiplex PCR, a mixture combining 60 forward primers for TCR Vbeta segments and 13 reverse primers for TCR Jbeta segments was used. The CDR3 region of rearranged TCR beta genes was amplified from genomic DNA with a multiplex PCR assay. The amplified TCR beta libraries were sequenced on the Illumina HiSeq System as 87-base-pair reads. Turning to the authors' computational methods: A later analysis tallied 75 million to 95 million unique TCR beta chains across the 666 repertoires, and about 10 million of those chains were shared by two or more donors. Raw reads were error-corrected and collapsed into unique sequences by a nearest-neighbor algorithm in which closely related sequences were merged to remove PCR and sequencing errors. CDR3 sequences were aligned to IMGT reference sequences to assign V, D and J gene segments. For a sequence to be retained, a match of at least six nucleotides to both a V gene segment and a J gene segment was required. A rearrangement counted as productive if the CDR3 had no stop codons and remained in frame with V and J, and every other rearrangement counted as non-productive. Following IMGT convention, CDR3 was defined as the stretch from the second conserved V-encoded cysteine up to the conserved J-encoded phenylalanine. In an earlier analysis of more than 550 of the donors, sequences lacking an unambiguous match to a single V gene segment were excluded. In an earlier analysis of some 590 of the donors, a V segment was called functional when productive rearrangements were above 56.7%, and segregating when the standard deviation between donors exceeded 5%. To diagnose cytomegalovirus status from the catalog of TCR beta chain sequences, a statistical classification framework was built. V and J gene assignment, in a later analysis, came from comparing TCR nucleotide sequences with IMGT/GENE-DB human TR gene sequences. In a later analysis, CDR3 sequences and most-parsimonious VDJ recombination scenarios were assigned using the TCRdist pipeline. In a later analysis, every TCR beta chain was defined by the combination of its CDR3 amino acid sequence and its V-gene family, and reads without a unique V-gene family were dropped. To address suspected cross-contamination and a sequencing artifact, a later analysis removed 550 to 750 highly shared, low-generation-probability nucleotide sequences. In a later analysis, a clonal expansion index was calculated for each public chain from normalized within-repertoire ranks of inferred template counts. In a later analysis, generation probabilities were computed with a VDJ recombination model fitted to out-of-frame rearrangements, and the resulting probabilities were checked against IGoR. Hypergeometric tests were used in a later analysis to score TCR-TCR, TCR-HLA and TCR-CMV co-occurrence, with a repertoire-size bias correction applied to the TCR pairs. A later analysis estimated false discovery rates by permuting HLA or CMV assignments 20 times. A later analysis grouped co-occurring TCRs with DBSCAN, adding TCRdist sequence similarity when clustering within HLA-allele-positive subsets. Repertoires with fewer than 30,000 or more than 120,000 public chains were left out of co-occurrence clustering, as were about 5 repertoires with anomalous nucleotide sharing. Here the immuneACCESS table is served through TCRdb, limited to in-frame sequences with V and J called. Missing clones are a known gap in these copies; in checked studies unresolved V genes cover under half, and the rest lacks a known reason. V and J calls and clone size are those listed in that table; D and trimming were worked out from the DNA. This sample gives 110,000 or so clones in total; around 80% of them show up just once. About 5.7% of the sample goes to the ten largest clones.

This record comes from a study of cytomegalovirus exposure and HLA in healthy donors (dated by TCRdb to about 2017). The study in broad terms: An earlier analysis of roughly 630 of the donors reported 250 to 350 Gb of sequence data and around 120 million unique TCR beta sequences from approximately 180 million T cells. An early release covering just under 650 HLA-typed donors comprised approximately 300 gigabases of sequencing data and 65 million to 100 million unique TCR sequences. Of the roughly 400 genotyped donors, approximately 82% fell in the genetic ancestry cluster associated with self-reported Caucasian donors. The study was designed to test whether signatures of past pathogen exposure could be identified by cataloging public T cell receptors. The study profiled the T cell repertoires of some 610 subjects by immunosequencing and related them to cytomegalovirus serostatus. In addition to the first cohort of 650 to 750 subjects, a separate validation cohort of approximately 110 different subjects was used. To predict cytomegalovirus infection status, the study brought together high-throughput TCR immunosequencing, statistical association of individual TCRs with disease status, and machine learning. To study patterns of TCR occurrence, a later analysis re-analyzed previously published TCR beta repertoires from just over 650 donors and added high-resolution HLA genotyping. The later analysis used no new phenotypic data to find candidate immune exposures, relying instead on TCR beta sequences and their occurrence across donors. An earlier analysis of some 500 of the donors applied high-throughput TCR beta sequencing to assess whether each TCR beta V gene segment acted as functional or pseudogenic. Donor age, sex, ethnicity and CMV serostatus were compiled alongside the repertoire data. In a later genetic analysis, genome-wide SNP genotypes for about 60% of the 666 donors were used, and that subset was treated as a discovery cohort. All discovery cohort repertoires had been generated using a single sequencing platform. HLA typing included class I and class II loci at four-digit resolution. The number of typed donors differed by locus: 629-630 for A, B, C, DRB1 and DQB1; 500 to 550 for DQA1; fewer than 610 for DPA1; and around 450 for DPB1. Because of strong linkage in the cohort, 5 or 6 DR-DQ haplotypes were treated as single units for association and clustering. Among about 390 genotyped donors of the cohort, an average of approximately 240,000 unique TCR beta nucleotide sequences were sequenced per donor, roughly 18% of them non-productive.

Sequences SNHLY (CDR1) and FYNNEI (CDR2) are obtained from the germline V gene. Trimming removed 2 bases from V and 3 bases from J, leaving 8 bases between the germline ends. The CDR3 goes from the cysteine to the phenylalanine over 14 residues. The read is trimmed to its CDR3 DNA, 42 bases read in frame from base 1. The cohort was made up of roughly 670 healthy bone marrow donors. At the time of sampling, all cohort members were nominally healthy, though unrecorded immune exposures were likely present. The donor was CMV seronegative and was included in the group of approximately 350 seronegative cohort members. A peripheral blood sample was provided by each donor, and peripheral blood mononuclear cells were used for TCR beta sequencing. Genomic DNA was extracted from the blood cell samples with the Qiagen DNeasy Blood Extraction Kit. What the research found in general, with its limitations: A later analysis reported that several top co-occurrence clusters appeared linked to parvovirus B19, influenza, CMV and Epstein-Barr virus. In this cohort, only TCR beta chains were sequenced, and detectable features were limited by the absence of alpha or paired-chain data. In a later analysis, most CMV-associated TCR beta chains were found to appear HLA-restricted, with HLA associations seemingly driven largely by CMV exposure. Linkage disequilibrium might explain the correlated functional status among segregating V segments, but an unknown experimental factor could not be excluded. For the cohort, immune exposure information was limited to CMV serostatus. A total of around 150 TCR beta chains were listed by the study as associated with cytomegalovirus. Compared with equally common non-associated chains, HLA-associated TCR beta chains in a later analysis were more clonally expanded and had lower generation probabilities. The earlier analysis of 587 of the donors excluded about 16 rarely observed V segments, including chromosome 9 orphons, because counts were too low. In a later analysis, the rate of TCR association differed among HLA loci, with DRB1 alleles having the most associated TCRs and HLA-C alleles having the fewest. In an earlier analysis of 587 of the donors, most TCR beta V segments appeared in productive rearrangements about 87% or about 30% of the time, broadly matching IMGT annotations. At a false discovery rate of 0.05, a later analysis linked around 15,000 TCR beta sequences to specific HLA alleles. A further reported finding was that TCR beta sequences accurately predicted the HLA-A and HLA-B alleles for most subjects in the first cohort. An association between a missense DCLRE1C variant and V-gene and J-gene trimming of TCR beta chains was found in a later genetic analysis and replicated in an independent cohort. Three of the identified cytomegalovirus-associated TCR beta chains were confirmed in vitro to be specific for cytomegalovirus antigens. In both the original and validation cohorts, the classifier was reported to diagnose cytomegalovirus status with high specificity and sensitivity. The sequencing pipeline was judged likely to have produced a cluster of highly shared sequence variants as a technical artifact. Because HLA typing was missing for some donors at each locus, association tests included only the typed subset. Sequencing depth was assumed to be roughly uniform across donors in the presence/absence analyses, though that assumption may not hold. While some public TCRs were present in many individuals, most TCR sequences turned up only very rarely across donors. In a later genetic analysis, fewer N-insertions in productive TCRs were reported among donors in an Asian-associated ancestry cluster than the approximately 670-donor mean. Some IMGT-functional V segments, including TRBV6-2 and TRBV6-3, could not be told apart with the 87-base-pair reads, so those segments were excluded. When HLA alleles, especially DR and DQ, strongly co-occurred, attributing TCR associations to individual alleles was difficult. The authors suggested that the approach could potentially be extended to other disease states and immunological phenotypes.

The clonotype originates from a male donor in good health and CMV-seronegative. What was sequenced was PBMCs. The chain joins TRBV2 to TRBJ2-1; D gene: possibly TRBD1, on 5 matching bases. The CDR3 has the sequence CASSESRGYNEQFF. The DNA is TGTGCCAGCAGTGAAAGTAGGGGCTACAATGAGCAGTTCTTC.